The rows below give T cell receptor beta chains drawn from one sample of a study of CD4 T cells in relation to SARS-CoV-2 and coronaviruses. Clones were read by immunoSEQ multiplex PCR, and TCRdb kept only the in-frame ones, dropping some. This sample has 29,000 or so clones, with around 84% found just once. These TCRs' antigens remain unknown. The sequenced sample consisted of CD4+ T cells from PBMCs, cultured in vitro. The receptors were gathered from a human donor in good health. The CDR3 runs from the conserved cysteine through the conserved F or W. The order of the fields is J gene, V gene, D gene, clone size, CDR3 DNA, CDR3 protein. The D gene is left open where the match is weak. The size of a clone is reported for some rows only, either as once, few or many, or as a class for expanded clones.

J gene: TRBJ1-5; V gene: TRBV6-2/TRBV6-3; D gene: -; clone size: few; CDR3 DNA: TGTGCCAGCAGTTACGGGAGGTGGTTTAGCAATCAGCCCCAGCATTTT; CDR3 protein: CASSYGRWFSNQPQHF
J gene: TRBJ1-1; V gene: TRBV14; D gene: -; clone size: -; CDR3 DNA: TGTGCCAGCAGCCGTCATCTAGGGTTTAGGGAGGATGAAGCTTTCTTT; CDR3 protein: CASSRHLGFREDEAFF
J gene: TRBJ2-7; V gene: TRBV3-1/TRBV3-2; D gene: -; clone size: once; CDR3 DNA: TGTGCCAGCAGCTACAGGGGGAGGGACGAGCAGTACTTC; CDR3 protein: CASSYRGRDEQYF
J gene: TRBJ2-2; V gene: TRBV4-1; D gene: TRBD1; clone size: -; CDR3 DNA: TGCGCCAGCAGCCGATTGGACAGGGAAGGGGCCGGGGAGCTGTTTTTT; CDR3 protein: CASSRLDREGAGELFF
J gene: TRBJ1-3; V gene: TRBV19; D gene: -; clone size: -; CDR3 DNA: TGTGCCAGTAGCCCGACGTCACGGAGCTCTGGAAACACCATATATTTT; CDR3 protein: CASSPTSRSSGNTIYF
J gene: TRBJ2-2; V gene: TRBV6-5; D gene: TRBD2; clone size: -; CDR3 DNA: TGTGCCAGCAGCCGTAGCGGGAGGGATACCGGGGAGCTGTTTTTT; CDR3 protein: CASSRSGRDTGELFF
J gene: TRBJ1-1; V gene: TRBV2; D gene: -; clone size: -; CDR3 DNA: TGTGCCAGCAGCACTCACAGGATGTTCACTGAAGCTTTCTTT; CDR3 protein: CASSTHRMFTEAFF
J gene: TRBJ2-1; V gene: TRBV4-3; D gene: -; clone size: -; CDR3 DNA: TGCGCCAGCAGCGTCGGGGATTCCAATGAGCAGTTCTTC; CDR3 protein: CASSVGDSNEQFF
J gene: TRBJ2-3; V gene: TRBV19; D gene: TRBD1; clone size: once; CDR3 DNA: TGTGCCAGTAGTTCAGCGAGGGACAGGGGTTGGACAGATACGCAGTATTTT; CDR3 protein: CASSSARDRGWTDTQYF
J gene: TRBJ2-5; V gene: TRBV6-2/TRBV6-3; D gene: TRBD1; clone size: -; CDR3 DNA: TGTGCCAGCAGCTCGACAGGGTTGGAGACCCAGTACTTC; CDR3 protein: CASSSTGLETQYF
J gene: TRBJ2-3; V gene: TRBV9; D gene: -; clone size: -; CDR3 DNA: TGTGCCAGCAGCGTCTTCTCGGACGATACGCAGTATTTT; CDR3 protein: CASSVFSDDTQYF
J gene: TRBJ2-7; V gene: TRBV6-2/TRBV6-3; D gene: TRBD2; clone size: -; CDR3 DNA: TGTGCCAGCAGACCTAGCGGCAGCTCCTACGAGCAGTACTTC; CDR3 protein: CASRPSGSSYEQYF
J gene: TRBJ2-7; V gene: TRBV7-2; D gene: -; clone size: -; CDR3 DNA: TGTGCCAGCAGCGACCGAGCGCGGTCCTACGAGCAGTACTTC; CDR3 protein: CASSDRARSYEQYF
J gene: TRBJ1-5; V gene: TRBV6-2/TRBV6-3; D gene: -; clone size: few; CDR3 DNA: TGTGCCAGCAGTCTAGACTTCTCCTATAGCAATCAGCCCCAGCATTTT; CDR3 protein: CASSLDFSYSNQPQHF
J gene: TRBJ2-3; V gene: TRBV2; D gene: TRBD1; clone size: -; CDR3 DNA: TGTGCCAGCACCCCCACGACAGGGTCGCAGTATTTT; CDR3 protein: CASTPTTGSQYF
J gene: TRBJ2-5; V gene: TRBV6-2/TRBV6-3; D gene: TRBD2; clone size: -; CDR3 DNA: TGTGCCAGCAGCCCCCAAATCGGGGGAGGGGAGACCCAGTACTTC; CDR3 protein: CASSPQIGGGETQYF
J gene: TRBJ2-5; V gene: TRBV18; D gene: -; clone size: -; CDR3 DNA: TGTGCCAGCTCACCACTCGGCAGGCAAGAGACCCAGTACTTC; CDR3 protein: CASSPLGRQETQYF
J gene: TRBJ2-5; V gene: TRBV5-5; D gene: -; clone size: once; CDR3 DNA: TGTGCCAGCAGCTTGGGGTCGGGTTTTGAGACCCAGTACTTC; CDR3 protein: CASSLGSGFETQYF
J gene: TRBJ2-2; V gene: TRBV4-2; D gene: -; clone size: few; CDR3 DNA: TGTGCCAGCAGCCAAGATGCGGGCAGGGGGAACACCGGGGAGCTGTTTTTT; CDR3 protein: CASSQDAGRGNTGELFF
J gene: TRBJ1-1; V gene: TRBV18; D gene: -; clone size: once; CDR3 DNA: TGTGCCAGCTATGACCAGTACGCTGAAGCTTTCTTT; CDR3 protein: CASYDQYAEAFF
J gene: TRBJ1-4; V gene: TRBV19; D gene: TRBD1; clone size: -; CDR3 DNA: TGTGCCAGTAGTACTGACAGGGAGGGAAAACTGTTTTTT; CDR3 protein: CASSTDREGKLFF
J gene: TRBJ1-2; V gene: TRBV11-2; D gene: -; clone size: -; CDR3 DNA: TGTGCCAGCAGCTTAGGAGACCCGGGTCGTGGCTACACCTTC; CDR3 protein: CASSLGDPGRGYTF
J gene: TRBJ1-5; V gene: TRBV2; D gene: -; clone size: -; CDR3 DNA: TGTGCCAGCAGGGGGGACATCAGCAATCAGCCCCAGCATTTT; CDR3 protein: CASRGDISNQPQHF
J gene: TRBJ2-5; V gene: TRBV6-2/TRBV6-3; D gene: -; clone size: -; CDR3 DNA: TGTGCCAGCAGTTACTCCGCGGAGACCCAGTACTTC; CDR3 protein: CASSYSAETQYF
J gene: TRBJ2-5; V gene: TRBV2; D gene: -; clone size: -; CDR3 DNA: TGTGCCAGCAGCCCCGGGGTAGAGACCCAGTACTTC; CDR3 protein: CASSPGVETQYF
J gene: TRBJ1-2; V gene: TRBV19; D gene: TRBD1; clone size: once; CDR3 DNA: TGTGCCACCTCGACAGGGTCATACTATGGCTACACCTTC; CDR3 protein: CATSTGSYYGYTF
J gene: TRBJ1-5; V gene: TRBV12-5; D gene: -; clone size: once; CDR3 DNA: TGTGCTAGTGGTTTGGTACTAAGGACTCGCAATCAGCCCCAGCATTTT; CDR3 protein: CASGLVLRTRNQPQHF
J gene: TRBJ1-1; V gene: TRBV7-9; D gene: -; clone size: few; CDR3 DNA: TGTGCCAGCAGCAGGGACGGTCCGAACACTGAAGCTTTCTTT; CDR3 protein: CASSRDGPNTEAFF
J gene: TRBJ1-2; V gene: TRBV12-3/TRBV12-4; D gene: TRBD1; clone size: -; CDR3 DNA: TGTGCCAGCAGTTCCCGGACAGGGGAGGGCTACACCTTC; CDR3 protein: CASSSRTGEGYTF
J gene: TRBJ1-4; V gene: TRBV4-3; D gene: TRBD1; clone size: once; CDR3 DNA: TGCGCCAGCAGCCCCCGGGGGGGGACAGGAATGATTAATGAAAAACTGTTTTTT; CDR3 protein: CASSPRGGTGMINEKLFF
J gene: TRBJ1-2; V gene: TRBV25-1; D gene: -; clone size: -; CDR3 DNA: TGTGCCAGCAGTGGAGGGTTGCTCTATGGCTACACCTTC; CDR3 protein: CASSGGLLYGYTF
J gene: TRBJ2-1; V gene: TRBV5-8; D gene: -; clone size: -; CDR3 DNA: TGTGCCAGCAGCATCCGGGGTAGCTCCTACAATGAGCAGTTCTTC; CDR3 protein: CASSIRGSSYNEQFF
J gene: TRBJ2-5; V gene: TRBV6-1; D gene: -; clone size: -; CDR3 DNA: TGTGCCAGCAGTGAAGGGAGTGGTGGGGGGCGAGAGACCCAGTACTTC; CDR3 protein: CASSEGSGGGRETQYF
J gene: TRBJ2-3; V gene: TRBV4-3; D gene: TRBD2; clone size: -; CDR3 DNA: TGCGCCAGCAGCCAAGACCCGGGGGGGCAAAATACGCAGTATTTT; CDR3 protein: CASSQDPGGQNTQYF
J gene: TRBJ1-1; V gene: TRBV5-8; D gene: TRBD1; clone size: -; CDR3 DNA: TGTGCCAGCAGCTTGGTGACAGGGGCTAACACTGAAGCTTTCTTT; CDR3 protein: CASSLVTGANTEAFF
J gene: TRBJ1-2; V gene: TRBV4-2; D gene: -; clone size: -; CDR3 DNA: TGTGCCAGCAGCCAGGACTATGGCTACACCTTC; CDR3 protein: CASSQDYGYTF
J gene: TRBJ2-5; V gene: TRBV6-2/TRBV6-3; D gene: TRBD2; clone size: -; CDR3 DNA: TGTGCCAGCAGTTATGGGATAGCGGGACAAGAGACCCAGTACTTC; CDR3 protein: CASSYGIAGQETQYF
J gene: TRBJ1-4; V gene: TRBV3-1/TRBV3-2; D gene: -; clone size: -; CDR3 DNA: TGTGCCAGCAGCCAAGGCAAGAGTCCGAATGAAAAACTGTTTTTT; CDR3 protein: CASSQGKSPNEKLFF
J gene: TRBJ2-7; V gene: TRBV7-2; D gene: -; clone size: -; CDR3 DNA: TGTGCCAGCAGCCAATCCCGACGGGACGAGCAGTACTTC; CDR3 protein: CASSQSRRDEQYF
J gene: TRBJ1-6; V gene: TRBV6-5; D gene: -; clone size: -; CDR3 DNA: TGTGCCAGCCCCGAACGACAGTCCTATAATTCACCCCTCCACTTT; CDR3 protein: CASPERQSYNSPLHF
J gene: TRBJ2-7; V gene: TRBV7-2; D gene: -; clone size: -; CDR3 DNA: TGTGCCAGCAGCTTAGCGGAGTGGGTAGAGCAGTACTTC; CDR3 protein: CASSLAEWVEQYF
J gene: TRBJ2-7; V gene: TRBV7-2; D gene: TRBD1; clone size: once; CDR3 DNA: TGTGCCAGCAGCCCGGGACAGCGTTCCTACGAGCAGTACTTC; CDR3 protein: CASSPGQRSYEQYF
J gene: TRBJ1-2; V gene: TRBV12-3/TRBV12-4; D gene: -; clone size: -; CDR3 DNA: TGTGCCAGCAGTTTATGGGGGGAAGACGGCTACACCTTC; CDR3 protein: CASSLWGEDGYTF